The 3 T cell receptor beta chains reported below all come from one sample, sequenced in a study of CD8+ T cells in alopecia areata. Extracted RNA was reverse transcribed into cDNA, the sequencing template. Profiling relied on immunoSEQ multiplex PCR, and the TCRdb table lists in-frame clones only, not all of them. This table holds about 76,000 clones, around 66% found once. Indicated treatment: oral pan-JAK inhibitor, 5-10 mg twice daily. This material consisted of CD8+ T cells sorted from blood, taken at week 24, from a patient treated with tofacitinib. The receptors originated from a human donor with alopecia areata.

This chain links TRBV4-3 with TRBJ2-5; tentative D call: TRBD1 (6 bases). CDR3 length: 16 residues. Trimming took 0 bases from V and 5 from J, leaving 16 bases between them. Germline values: CDR1 LGHNA, CDR2 YSLEER. DNA of the CDR3: TGCGCCAGCAGCCAAGAACATCAGGGGTTCAGGGAGACCCAGTACTTC. Amino acids: CASSQEHQGFRETQYF.

The chain carries TRBV30 and TRBJ2-7; D may be TRBD1 (5 bases). Germline V CDR1 and CDR2: GTSNPN, SVGIG (reference sequence). The CDR3 has 12 amino acids. V lost 4 bases to trimming and J lost 5 bases, with 12 bases between them. The CDR3 DNA reads as TGTGCCTGGAATAACGCAGGGAACGAGCAGTACTTC. The encoded protein is CAWNNAGNEQYF.

The rearrangement joins TRBV7-3 to TRBJ2-2; 9 positions match TRBD1. The length of the CDR3 is 14 residues. V was clipped by 4 bases and J by 6 bases; unmatched bases: 3. From germline, CDR1 is SGHTA and CDR2 FQGTGA. CDR3 sequence: CASSWDRASGELFF. In DNA form, the CDR3 reads TGTGCCAGCAGCTGGGACAGGGCGTCCGGGGAGCTGTTTTTT.